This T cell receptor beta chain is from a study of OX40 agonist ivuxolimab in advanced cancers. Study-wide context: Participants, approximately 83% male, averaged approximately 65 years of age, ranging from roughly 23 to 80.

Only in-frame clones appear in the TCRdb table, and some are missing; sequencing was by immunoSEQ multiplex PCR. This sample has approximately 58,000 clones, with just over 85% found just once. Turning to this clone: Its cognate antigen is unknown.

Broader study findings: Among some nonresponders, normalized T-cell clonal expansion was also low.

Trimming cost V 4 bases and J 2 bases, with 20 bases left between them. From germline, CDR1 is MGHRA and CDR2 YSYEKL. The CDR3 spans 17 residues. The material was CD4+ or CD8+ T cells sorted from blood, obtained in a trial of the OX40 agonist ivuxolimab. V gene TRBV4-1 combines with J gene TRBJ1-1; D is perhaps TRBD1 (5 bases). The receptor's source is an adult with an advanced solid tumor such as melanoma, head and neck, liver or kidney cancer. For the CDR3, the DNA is TGCGCCAGCAGCCTATCGAGGGGACCCCCGGGAAACACTGAAGCTTTCTTT. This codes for CASSLSRGPPGNTEAFF.